The 15 T cell receptor beta chains below come from one sample, sequenced in a study of Ad26.COV2.S vaccination and SARS-CoV-2 variants. Treatment reported: around 19 received Ad26.COV2.S at low or high dose, single or two shots; 5 received placebo; per-sample allocation not given. Collection of the samples took place on day 63 after the first injection of vaccine or placebo. The method was immunoSEQ multiplex PCR; TCRdb's version includes in-frame clones alone and lacks a portion of them. This table holds about 460,000 clones, about 89% found once. The specimen was peripheral blood, collected in a trial of Ad26.COV2.S vaccine versus placebo. The source of these receptors is a person aged 18 to 59 who received the Ad26.COV2.S COVID-19 vaccine or a placebo.

This chain uses TRBV7-8 with TRBJ2-1, with 11 bases aligning to TRBD2. Per the germline V gene, CDR1 is SGHVS and CDR2 is FQNEAQ. The CDR3 is 20 residues long. V shed 5 bases, J shed 0 bases, and the junction held 15 bases outside the gene matches. The DNA for the CDR3 is TGTGCCAGCAGCCCCCATCCCCTAGCGGGGGGCTCCACCTCCTACAATGAGCAGTTCTTC. It codes for CASSPHPLAGGSTSYNEQFF.

The J gene is TRBJ2-4, the V gene TRBV27; D gene ambiguous. Per the germline V gene, CDR1 is MNHEY and CDR2 is SMNVEV (reference sequence). The V end was cut by 7 bases, the J end by 0 bases, with 10 bases between. The CDR3 length is 14 residues. CDR3 residues: CASMGSLAKNIQYF. For the CDR3, the DNA is TGTGCCAGCATGGGCAGCCTAGCCAAAAACATTCAGTACTTC.

For the CDR3, the DNA is TGTGCCAGCAGCCAAGAAGGTCTAGCGGGGGTCGCGAACACCGGGGAGCTGTTTTTT. Translation gives CASSQEGLAGVANTGELFF. This chain uses TRBV4-2 with TRBJ2-2; 10 bases agree with TRBD2. Germline-derived CDR1 and CDR2 are LGHNA and YNFKEQ. V dropped 0 bases and J dropped 0; count of bases not matched to a gene: 7. The CDR3 totals 19 residues.

This rearrangement joins TRBV5-5 to TRBJ2-3; D is unresolved. Germline V gene lookup returns CDR1 SGHKS and CDR2 YYEKEE (reference sequence). The CDR3 extends over 16 amino acids. Trimming pared 0 bases from V and 0 bases from J, leaving 11 bases between. The CDR3 DNA follows: TGTGCCAGCAGCTTGGAGTGGATTCCTAGCACAGATACGCAGTATTTT. Protein product: CASSLEWIPSTDTQYF.

The gene calls are TRBV30 and TRBJ1-3, with 7 bases lining up with TRBD1. This CDR3 is 14 amino acids long. The germline gives CDR1 GTSNPN, CDR2 SVGIG (reference sequence). V lost 4 bases and J lost 0; bases outside the gene matches: 3. CDR3 DNA: TGTGCCTGGACGCAGGGGGGCTCTGGAAACACCATATATTTT. Protein sequence: CAWTQGGSGNTIYF.

The gene calls are TRBV4-2 and TRBJ2-3; a possible D gene is TRBD2 (6 bases). The CDR3 length is 16 residues. Trimming cost V 0 bases and J 0 bases, with 10 bases left between them. From germline, CDR1 is LGHNA and CDR2 YNFKEQ. Here the CDR3 DNA reads TGTGCCAGCAGCCAAGAATATGCGGGGAGCACAGATACGCAGTATTTT. This gives the protein CASSQEYAGSTDTQYF.

The chain is built from TRBV5-8 and TRBJ2-7; 12 bases are a match to TRBD2. The junction had 6 bases not matched to a gene; V was cut back by 4 bases and J by 1 base. CDR1 and CDR2 from the germline V gene are SGHTS and YDEGEE. The CDR3 is made up of 16 amino acids. CDR3 coding DNA: TGTGCCAGCAGCAAAAGCACTAGCGGGGGGTCCTACGAGCAGTACTTC. Its translation is CASSKSTSGGSYEQYF.

The V and J genes are TRBV4-1 and TRBJ2-1; no reliable D call. Between the trimmed V and J ends, which lost 1 base and 8 bases, there was a span of 9 bases. CDR1 MGHRA and CDR2 YSYEKL come from the germline V gene. The CDR3 runs 13 residues. This chain's CDR3 is CASSQVGVDEQFF. The CDR3 region has the DNA TGCGCCAGCAGCCAAGTCGGTGTCGATGAGCAGTTCTTC.

The chain uses TRBV9 and TRBJ2-5; 7 bases line up with TRBD2. Trimming took 4 bases from V and 3 from J; bases not matched to a gene: 9. CDR1 is SGDLS, CDR2 YYNGEE, per germline. The CDR3 loop spans 15 amino acids. Here the CDR3 reads CASSSVGLAEETQYF. Here the CDR3 DNA reads TGTGCCAGCAGCTCGGTTGGGCTAGCGGAAGAGACCCAGTACTTC.

The V and J genes are TRBV29-1 and TRBJ1-4; weak D call: TRBD1 (6 bases). CDR3 length equals 13 residues. Germline assignment: CDR1 SQVTM and CDR2 ANQGSEA. V shed 7 bases and J shed 7 bases, with 16 bases lying between them. The chain's CDR3 is CSGRGALGEKLFF. CDR3 nucleotide sequence: TGCAGCGGGCGGGGGGCGTTGGGTGAAAAACTGTTTTTT.

The CDR3 loop is CASSYEGKGEAFF. DNA for the CDR3: TGTGCCAGCAGTTACGAGGGGAAAGGTGAAGCTTTCTTT. The chain carries TRBV6-5 and TRBJ1-1, with D possibly TRBD1 on 5 matching bases. Looked up from germline, CDR1 is MNHEY and CDR2 is SVGAGI. This CDR3 is 13 amino acids long. The V end lost 2 bases, the J end lost 7 bases, and 11 bases lay between the germline ends.

The V and J genes are TRBV4-2 and TRBJ2-3, with 8 bases aligning to TRBD2. Germline CDR1 is LGHNA and CDR2 is YNFKEQ. Unmatched junction bases numbered 6, after V lost 5 bases and J lost 2 bases. This CDR3 is 15 amino acids long. The CDR3 DNA is TGTGCCAGCAGCTCCGCCGGGGGGGCCACAGATACGCAGTATTTT. Its translation: CASSSAGGATDTQYF.

The genes are TRBV5-4 and TRBJ1-6; D may be TRBD1 (5 bases). In germline, CDR1 is SGHNT, CDR2 YYREEE (reference sequence). With 0 bases removed from V and 7 bases from J, the gap between germline ends came to 11 bases. The CDR3 totals 15 residues. The CDR3 sequence: CASSLDQGLNSPLHF. The CDR3, as DNA: TGTGCCAGCAGCTTGGATCAGGGTCTGAATTCACCCCTCCACTTT.

This clone was recorded only once. The V call is TRBV18, the J call TRBJ2-1, with 9 bases lining up with TRBD1. J lost 8 bases, V lost 3 bases, and 11 bases had no gene match. This CDR3 region has 16 residues. Germline V gene lookup returns CDR1 KGHSH and CDR2 LQKENI. The CDR3 bases are TGTGCCAGCTCACCCAAGAGACGGGACAGGGCATATGAGCAGTTCTTC. Its protein is CASSPKRRDRAYEQFF.

This CDR3 reads CASSSGTRTGEQYF. Written as DNA, the CDR3 is TGTGCCAGCAGTTCGGGGACTCGAACCGGCGAGCAGTACTTC. The V gene is TRBV6-5, the J gene TRBJ2-7; TRBD2 might be the D (6 bases). Germline-derived CDR1 and CDR2 are MNHEY and SVGAGI. The germline V and J ends were trimmed by 4 bases and 6 bases, with 16 bases remaining between them. CDR3 length equals 14 residues.